The 25 T cell receptor beta chains below come from one sample, sequenced in a study of T cell responses to AZD1222 COVID-19 vaccine listed by TCRdb under 2021. This specimen's time point label, per the study, means: baseline before first vaccination. Receptors were amplified or captured by the immunoSEQ multiplex PCR assay. TCRdb took this table from immuneACCESS and kept in-frame rearrangements with V and J called. Such tables lack part of the clones; where checked against another copy, unresolved V genes explain under half of the gap, and the rest is unexplained. This sample has 95,000 to 150,000 clones in its table, and roughly 90% of those were observed once. About 14% of the sample goes to the ten largest clones. Material: peripheral blood, obtained on day 0 of AZD1222 vaccination. The receptors here all came from an adult in good health.

This clone has only a few counts. J is TRBJ1-3 and V is TRBV14; TRBD1 aligns across 10 bases. Unmatched junction bases numbered 3, after V lost 4 bases and J lost 9 bases. The CDR3 totals 13 residues. In germline, CDR1 is SGHDN, CDR2 FVKESK. CDR3 sequence reads: CASSRGTGATIYF. Written as DNA, the CDR3 is TGTGCCAGCAGCCGAGGGACAGGGGCCACCATATATTTT. Full variable domain (rest looked up from reference TRBV14 and TRBJ1-3): EAGVTQFPSHSVIEKGQTVTLRCDPISGHDNLYWYRRVMGKEIKFLLHFVKESKQDESGMPNNRFLAERTGGTYSTLKVQPAELEDSGVYFCASSRGTGATIYFGEGSWLTVV.

The chain couples TRBV6-5 to TRBJ2-7; D possibly corresponds to TRBD1 (6 bases). Between the trimmed V and J ends, which lost 7 bases and 6 bases, there was a span of 16 bases. CDR1 and CDR2 from the germline V gene are MNHEY and SVGAGI. There are 13 residues in the CDR3. The CDR3 bases are TGTGCCAGCATTCACAGGGAATACTCCGAGCAGTACTTC. Translating gives CASIHREYSEQYF.

The chain has TRBV28 and TRBJ2-1; D is perhaps TRBD2 (6 bases). Trimming took off 5 bases at V and 8 bases at J, with 10 bases between the two ends. CDR1 and CDR2 (germline): MDHEN, SYDVKM. The CDR3 spans 12 residues. This chain's CDR3 is CASSPSVDEQFF. CDR3 nucleotides: TGTGCCAGCAGTCCTAGCGTCGATGAGCAGTTCTTC.

This chain joins TRBV19 and TRBJ2-1, with unresolved D. There are 13 residues in the CDR3. Looked up from germline, CDR1 is LNHDA and CDR2 is SQIVND (reference sequence). The ends were cut back, 5 bases at V and 7 bases at J, with 12 bases in the middle. The chain's CDR3 is CASSPHLMNEQFF. DNA of the CDR3: TGTGCCAGTAGTCCCCACCTAATGAATGAGCAGTTCTTC. The variable domain in full, with the rest retrieved from reference TRBV19 and TRBJ2-1, is DGGITQSPKYLFRKEGQNVTLSCEQNLNHDAMYWYRQDPGQGLRLIYYSQIVNDFQKGDIAEGYSVSREKKESFPLTVTSAQKNPTAFYLCASSPHLMNEQFFGPGTRLTVL.

The chain links TRBV2 to TRBJ1-3; 10 nucleotides match TRBD1. This CDR3 is 15 amino acids long. Germline V gene lookup returns CDR1 SNHLY and CDR2 FYNNEI. Trimming took 6 bases from V and 0 from J; bases not matched to a gene: 2. The DNA for the CDR3 is TGTGCCAGCAGGGACAGGGGGAGCTCTGGAAACACCATATATTTT. This sequence encodes CASRDRGSSGNTIYF. The variable domain in full, with the rest retrieved from reference TRBV2 and TRBJ1-3, is EPEVTQTPSHQVTQMGQEVILRCVPISNHLYFYWYRQILGQKVEFLVSFYNNEISEKSEIFDDQFSVERPDGSNFTLKIRSTKLEDSAMYFCASRDRGSSGNTIYFGEGSWLTVV.

The V and J genes are TRBV6-4 and TRBJ2-1; 11 bases align to TRBD2. There are 15 residues in the CDR3. V gave up 4 bases and J gave up 10 bases; unmatched junction bases: 9. Germline loops: CDR1 MRHNA, CDR2 SNTAGT. The CDR3 nucleotides read TGTGCCAGCAGTGTTGATAGCGGGGGGGCCCCCGAGCAGTTCTTC. Protein: CASSVDSGGAPEQFF.

This rearrangement joins TRBV4-3 to TRBJ2-1; 12 nucleotides agree with TRBD2. The V gene's germline CDR1 is LGHNA and CDR2 YSLEER. Losses at the gene ends were 0 bases for V and 10 bases for J; bases not matched to a gene: 10. This CDR3 has 17 residues. The CDR3 DNA follows: TGCGCCAGCAGCCAAGATCGGCAACTAGCGGGAGGAGGGGAGCAGTTCTTC. The encoded protein is CASSQDRQLAGGGEQFF.

The V gene is TRBV6-4, the J gene TRBJ1-5; perhaps TRBD1 as D (6 bases). The CDR3 has 14 amino acids. Between the trimmed V and J ends, which lost 1 base and 9 bases, there was a span of 13 bases. Looked up from germline, CDR1 is MRHNA and CDR2 is SNTAGT. CDR3 residues: CASSDWGGWGPQHF. CDR3 bases: TGTGCCAGCAGTGACTGGGGGGGCTGGGGGCCCCAGCATTTT.

This clone was detected once. V and J are TRBV14 and TRBJ1-1, with D uncertain. Germline V CDR1 and CDR2: SGHDN, FVKESK. Trimming took 3 bases from V and 7 from J, leaving 9 bases between them. The CDR3 has 12 amino acids. CDR3 nucleotides: TGTGCCAGCAGCCAGGTCCATGGTGAAGCTTTCTTT. Protein: CASSQVHGEAFF.

The genes are TRBV18 and TRBJ2-1, with D perhaps matching TRBD1 or TRBD2 (5 bases each). Trimming took off 3 bases at V and 4 bases at J, with 13 bases between the two ends. The CDR3 totals 15 residues. Germline lookup yields CDR1 KGHSH and CDR2 LQKENI. CDR3 sequence (DNA): TGTGCCAGCTCACCTGAGGGACGGGCTTACAATGAGCAGTTCTTC. Translating it yields CASSPEGRAYNEQFF.

The chain employs TRBV29-1 and TRBJ1-1; D is uncertain. Germline lookup yields CDR1 SQVTM and CDR2 ANQGSEA. This CDR3 contains 14 residues. With 1 base removed from V and 8 bases from J, the gap between germline ends came to 17 bases. CDR3 residues: CSVEGTGVRGEAFF. DNA of the CDR3: TGCAGCGTTGAAGGGACCGGGGTCAGAGGCGAAGCTTTCTTT.

This rearrangement joins TRBV6-5 to TRBJ2-2; a possible D gene is TRBD1 (5 bases). V dropped 7 bases and J dropped 0 bases, with 12 bases sitting between them. CDR1 MNHEY and CDR2 SVGAGI come from the germline V gene. CDR3 length: 15 residues. Here the CDR3 DNA reads TGTGCCAGCAACCAGGGAACCGCGAACACCGGGGAGCTGTTTTTT. Protein product: CASNQGTANTGELFF.

The chain employs TRBV30 and TRBJ2-6; D is unclear. Trimming cost V 0 bases and J 1 base, with 4 bases left between them. This CDR3 has 14 residues. Germline-derived CDR1 and CDR2 are GTSNPN and SVGIG (reference sequence). The chain's CDR3 is CAWSVGSGANVLTF. The CDR3 DNA follows: TGTGCCTGGAGTGTGGGGTCTGGGGCCAACGTCCTGACTTTC.

This chain uses TRBV18 with TRBJ2-3, with D perhaps matching TRBD2 (5 bases). Between the trimmed V and J ends, which lost 6 bases and 7 bases, there was a span of 17 bases. Germline-derived CDR1 and CDR2 are KGHSH and LQKENI. CDR3 size: 14 residues. The CDR3 reads CASSPEAGENTQYF. The CDR3 DNA reads TGTGCCAGCTCTCCCGAGGCCGGGGAGAATACGCAGTATTTT.

This chain connects TRBV18 to TRBJ2-1; 8 bases match TRBD2. The CDR3 is 16 residues long. Germline V gene lookup returns CDR1 KGHSH and CDR2 LQKENI. The junction had 8 bases not matched to a gene; V was cut back by 4 bases and J by 3 bases. The CDR3 DNA sequence: TGTGCCAGCTCACTTCAACTAGCGGCCGACTACAATGAGCAGTTCTTC. It specifies CASSLQLAADYNEQFF. Complete variable domain (other parts from reference TRBV18 and TRBJ2-1): NAGVMQNPRHLVRRRGQEARLRCSPMKGHSHVYWYRQLPEEGLKFMVYLQKENIIDESGMPKERFSAEFPKEGPSILRIQQVVRGDSAAYFCASSLQLAADYNEQFFGPGTRLTVL.

The chain carries TRBV5-1 and TRBJ2-1; D might be TRBD2 (5 bases). The CDR3 loop spans 14 amino acids. V was clipped by 7 bases and J by 0 bases, with 11 bases between them. CDR1 and CDR2 (germline): SGHRS, YFSETQ. The CDR3 protein is CASSTAGSYNEQFF. DNA of the CDR3: TGCGCCAGCTCGACCGCGGGCTCCTACAATGAGCAGTTCTTC.

J is TRBJ1-2 and V is TRBV7-2; possibly TRBD1 for D (5 bases). Germline V gives CDR1 SGHTA, CDR2 FQGNSA. The CDR3 totals 15 residues. Trimming shortened V by 5 bases and J by 8 bases, and 21 bases separated the two germline ends. This CDR3 is CASSPLDRPRFGYTF. CDR3 in DNA: TGTGCCAGCAGCCCGCTAGACAGACCTCGGTTCGGCTACACCTTC.

This clone was seen just once. The chain carries TRBV18 and TRBJ1-5, with D unresolved. This CDR3 has 19 residues. CDR1 is KGHSH and CDR2 is LQKENI in the germline V gene. Trimming stripped 2 bases from V and 0 bases from J, with 20 bases between. CDR3 protein: CASSPILPLHSYSNQPQHF. CDR3 sequence (DNA): TGTGCCAGCTCACCAATCCTACCCTTACACTCGTATAGCAATCAGCCCCAGCATTTT.

The rearrangement links TRBV12-3 or TRBV12-4 to TRBJ1-6; tentatively, D is TRBD1 (6 bases). This CDR3 has 12 residues. Trimming took 1 base from V and 17 from J, leaving 12 bases between them. The CDR3 DNA follows: TGTGCCAGCAGTTTAGAAGGGGGGGCGATCCACTTT. Translated, it gives CASSLEGGAIHF.

The chain couples TRBV6-5 to TRBJ2-5, with 8 nucleotides matching TRBD1. J was trimmed by 3 bases and V by 2 bases; bases with no gene match: 8. Germline V gene sequence: CDR1 MNHEY, CDR2 SVGAGI. The CDR3 has 16 residues. The CDR3 DNA reads as TGTGCCAGCAGTTACGCCAGACAGGGGTCAAAAGAGACCCAGTACTTC. It is translated as CASSYARQGSKETQYF.

The chain recombines TRBV12-5 with TRBJ1-5, with 7 bases lining up with TRBD1. With V trimmed by 0 bases and J by 4 bases, 15 bases remained unmatched. Germline values: CDR1 LGHNT, CDR2 FRNRAP. The CDR3 has 19 residues. CDR3 sequence reads: CASGLVLTGRDKANQPQHF. The CDR3 DNA reads as TGTGCTAGTGGTTTGGTACTGACAGGGCGGGATAAAGCTAATCAGCCCCAGCATTTT.

This sequence joins TRBV5-4 and TRBJ2-1; 12 bases line up with TRBD1. Germline CDR1 SGHNT, CDR2 YYREEE (reference sequence). The V gene end was trimmed by 0 bases and the J gene end by 2 bases; junction bases not matched to a gene: 6. This CDR3 spans 18 amino acids. The CDR3 is CASSLAGQGAKAYNEQFF. The CDR3 bases are TGTGCCAGCAGCTTGGCGGGACAGGGGGCGAAGGCCTACAATGAGCAGTTCTTC.

The V gene is TRBV6-5, the J gene TRBJ1-2, with D perhaps TRBD1 (6 bases). There are 13 residues in the CDR3. Germline assignment: CDR1 MNHEY and CDR2 SVGAGI. Trimming stripped 2 bases from V and 8 bases from J, with 12 bases between. The CDR3 here is CASSYATGWGYTF. As DNA, the CDR3 is TGTGCCAGCAGTTACGCCACAGGGTGGGGCTACACCTTC.

V gene TRBV13 combines with J gene TRBJ1-4, with TRBD1 matching 9 bases. CDR1 is PRHDT and CDR2 is FYEKMQ in the germline V gene (reference sequence). Trimming removed 5 bases from V and 3 bases from J; junction bases left unmatched: 4. The CDR3 is 15 residues long. The CDR3 region is CASSTRQGANEKLFF. Written as DNA, the CDR3 is TGTGCCAGCAGCACCCGACAGGGGGCTAATGAAAAACTGTTTTTT. The complete variable domain, with remaining parts taken from reference TRBV13 and TRBJ1-4, reads AAGVIQSPRHLIKEKRETATLKCYPIPRHDTVYWYQQGPGQDPQFLISFYEKMQSDKGSIPDRFSAQQFSDYHSELNMSSLELGDSALYFCASSTRQGANEKLFFGSGTQLSVL.

The chain has TRBV24-1 and TRBJ1-5; D call uncertain. V lost 5 bases and J 0 bases, leaving 4 bases between the germline ends. The CDR3 has 13 residues. Germline V lookup: CDR1 KGHDR, CDR2 SFDVKD. The CDR3 loop reads CATSVNSNQPQHF. Written as DNA, the CDR3 is TGTGCCACCAGTGTAAATAGCAATCAGCCCCAGCATTTT.